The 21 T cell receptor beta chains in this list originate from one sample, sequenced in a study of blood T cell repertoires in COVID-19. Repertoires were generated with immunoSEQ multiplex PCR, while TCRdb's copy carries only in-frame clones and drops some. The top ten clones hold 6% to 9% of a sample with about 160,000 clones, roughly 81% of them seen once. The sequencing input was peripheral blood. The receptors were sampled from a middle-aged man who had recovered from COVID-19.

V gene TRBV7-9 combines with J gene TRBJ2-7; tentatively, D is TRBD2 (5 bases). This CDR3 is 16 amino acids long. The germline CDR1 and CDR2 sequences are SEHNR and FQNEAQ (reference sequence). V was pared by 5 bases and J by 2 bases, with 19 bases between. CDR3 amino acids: CASSPLGGSPAYEQYF. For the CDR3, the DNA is TGTGCCAGCAGCCCCCTGGGCGGGTCCCCTGCCTACGAGCAGTACTTC.

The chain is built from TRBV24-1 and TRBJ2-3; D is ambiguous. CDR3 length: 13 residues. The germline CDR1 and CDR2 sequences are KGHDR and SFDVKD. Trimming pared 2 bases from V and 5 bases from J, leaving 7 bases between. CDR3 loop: CATSDSLGDTQYF. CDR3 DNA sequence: TGTGCCACCAGTGATTCCCTAGGAGATACGCAGTATTTT.

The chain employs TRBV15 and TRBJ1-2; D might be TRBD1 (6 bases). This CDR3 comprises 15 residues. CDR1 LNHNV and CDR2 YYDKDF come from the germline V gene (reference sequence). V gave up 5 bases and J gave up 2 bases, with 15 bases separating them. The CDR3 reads CATSLRGVGNYGYTF. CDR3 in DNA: TGTGCCACCAGCCTCAGGGGAGTGGGAAACTATGGCTACACCTTC.

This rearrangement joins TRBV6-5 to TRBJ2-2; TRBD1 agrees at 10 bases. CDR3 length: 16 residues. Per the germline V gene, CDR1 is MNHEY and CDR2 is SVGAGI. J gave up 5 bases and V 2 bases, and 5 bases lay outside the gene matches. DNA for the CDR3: TGTGCCAGCAGTTACCAGCCGGGACAGGGGACCGGGGAGCTGTTTTTT. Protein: CASSYQPGQGTGELFF.

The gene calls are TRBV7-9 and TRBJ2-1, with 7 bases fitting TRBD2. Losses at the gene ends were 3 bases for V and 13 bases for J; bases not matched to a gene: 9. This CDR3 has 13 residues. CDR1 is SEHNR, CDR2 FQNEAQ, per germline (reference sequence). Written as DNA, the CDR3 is TGTGCCAGCAGCTTGGCTGCGGGAGTTGATCAGTTCTTC. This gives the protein CASSLAAGVDQFF.

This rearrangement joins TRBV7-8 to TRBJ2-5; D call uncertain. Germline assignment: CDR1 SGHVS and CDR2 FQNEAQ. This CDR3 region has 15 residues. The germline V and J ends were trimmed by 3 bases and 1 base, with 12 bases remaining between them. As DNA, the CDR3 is TGTGCCAGCAGCTTTACCCCCAGGATCCAAGAGACCCAGTACTTC. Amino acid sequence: CASSFTPRIQETQYF.

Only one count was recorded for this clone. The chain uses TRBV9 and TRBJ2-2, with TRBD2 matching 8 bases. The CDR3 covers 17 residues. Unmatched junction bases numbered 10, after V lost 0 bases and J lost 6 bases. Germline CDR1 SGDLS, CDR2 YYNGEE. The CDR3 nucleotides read TGTGCCAGCAGCGTAGTTCCGGGGGGGCAATCGGCCGGGGAGCTGTTTTTT. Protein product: CASSVVPGGQSAGELFF.

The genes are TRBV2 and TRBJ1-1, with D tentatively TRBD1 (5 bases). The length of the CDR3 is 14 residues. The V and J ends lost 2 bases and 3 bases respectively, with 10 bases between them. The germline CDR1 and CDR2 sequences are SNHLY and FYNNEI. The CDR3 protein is CASSETQGHTEAFF. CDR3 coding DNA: TGTGCCAGCAGTGAAACCCAGGGCCACACTGAAGCTTTCTTT.

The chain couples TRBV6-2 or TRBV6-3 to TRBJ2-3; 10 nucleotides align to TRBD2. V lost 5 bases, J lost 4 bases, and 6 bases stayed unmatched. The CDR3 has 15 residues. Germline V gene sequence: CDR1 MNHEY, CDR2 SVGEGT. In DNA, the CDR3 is TGTGCCAGCAGTAGTGGGACTAGCGACGCAGATACGCAGTATTTT. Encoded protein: CASSSGTSDADTQYF.

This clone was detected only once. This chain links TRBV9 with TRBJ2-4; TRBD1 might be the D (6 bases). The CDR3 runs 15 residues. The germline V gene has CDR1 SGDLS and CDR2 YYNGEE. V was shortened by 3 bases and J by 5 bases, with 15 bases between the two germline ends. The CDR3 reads CASSGPPTGENIQYF. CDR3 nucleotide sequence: TGTGCCAGCAGCGGACCCCCGACAGGAGAAAACATTCAGTACTTC.

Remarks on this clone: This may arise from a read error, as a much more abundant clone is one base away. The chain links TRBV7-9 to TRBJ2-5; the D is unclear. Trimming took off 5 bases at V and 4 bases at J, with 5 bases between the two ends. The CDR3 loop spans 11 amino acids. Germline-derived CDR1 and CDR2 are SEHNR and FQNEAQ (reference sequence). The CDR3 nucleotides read TGTGCCAGCAGCCGAGGAGAGACCCAGTACTTC. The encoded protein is CASSRGETQYF.

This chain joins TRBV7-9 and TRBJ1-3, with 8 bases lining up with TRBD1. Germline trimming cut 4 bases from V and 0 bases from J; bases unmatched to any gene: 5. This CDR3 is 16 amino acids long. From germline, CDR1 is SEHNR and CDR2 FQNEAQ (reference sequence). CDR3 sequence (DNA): TGTGCCAGCAGCTCTAACAGGGGGTCCTCTGGAAACACCATATATTTT. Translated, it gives CASSSNRGSSGNTIYF.

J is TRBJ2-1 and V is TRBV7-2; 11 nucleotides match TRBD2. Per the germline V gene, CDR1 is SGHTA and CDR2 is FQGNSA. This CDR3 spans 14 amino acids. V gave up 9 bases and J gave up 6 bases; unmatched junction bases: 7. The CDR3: CASTLAGGPNEQFF. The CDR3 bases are TGTGCCAGTACCCTAGCGGGAGGTCCCAATGAGCAGTTCTTC.

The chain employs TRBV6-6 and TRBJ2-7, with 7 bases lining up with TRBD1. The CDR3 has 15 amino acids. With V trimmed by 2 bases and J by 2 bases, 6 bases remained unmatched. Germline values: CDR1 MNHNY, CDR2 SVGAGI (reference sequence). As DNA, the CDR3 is TGTGCCAGCAGTTACGGGGGACAGTCAACCTACGAGCAGTACTTC. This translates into CASSYGGQSTYEQYF.

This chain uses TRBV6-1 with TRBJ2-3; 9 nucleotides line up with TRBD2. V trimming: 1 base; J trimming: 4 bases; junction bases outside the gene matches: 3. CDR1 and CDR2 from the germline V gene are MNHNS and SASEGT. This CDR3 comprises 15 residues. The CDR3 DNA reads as TGTGCCAGCAGTGAAGGGGCGGGAGGGCCAGATACGCAGTATTTT. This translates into CASSEGAGGPDTQYF.

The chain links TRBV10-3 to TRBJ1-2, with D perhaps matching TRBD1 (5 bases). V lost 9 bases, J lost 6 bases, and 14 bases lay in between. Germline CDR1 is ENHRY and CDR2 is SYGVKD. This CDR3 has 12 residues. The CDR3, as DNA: TGTGCCATTCTCGGGGGGGGTGATGGCTACACCTTC. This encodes CAILGGGDGYTF.

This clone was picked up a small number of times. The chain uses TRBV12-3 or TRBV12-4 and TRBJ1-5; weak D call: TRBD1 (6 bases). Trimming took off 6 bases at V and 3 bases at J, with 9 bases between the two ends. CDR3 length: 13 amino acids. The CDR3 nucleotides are TGTGCCAGCAGCTGGACAGACAATCAGCCCCAGCATTTT. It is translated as CASSWTDNQPQHF.

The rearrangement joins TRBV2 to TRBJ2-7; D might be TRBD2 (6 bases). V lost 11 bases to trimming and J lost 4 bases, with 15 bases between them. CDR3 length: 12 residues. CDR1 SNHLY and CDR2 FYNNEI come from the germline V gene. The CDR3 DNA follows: TGTGCCTCCTCCGGGAGTAGTTACGAGCAGTACTTC. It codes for CASSGSSYEQYF.

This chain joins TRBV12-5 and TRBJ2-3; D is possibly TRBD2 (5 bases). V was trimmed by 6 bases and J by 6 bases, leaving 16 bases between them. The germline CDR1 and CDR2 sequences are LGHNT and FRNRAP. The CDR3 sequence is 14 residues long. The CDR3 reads CASGWTSLGDTQYF. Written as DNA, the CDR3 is TGTGCTAGTGGGTGGACTTCCTTAGGGGATACGCAGTATTTT.

CDR3 amino acids: CASSYGTTNYEQYF. CDR3 in DNA: TGTGCCAGCAGTTATGGGACTACGAACTACGAGCAGTACTTC. This chain joins TRBV6-5 and TRBJ2-7, with 7 nucleotides matching TRBD2. This CDR3 region has 14 residues. Germline V gene data show CDR1 as MNHEY and CDR2 as SVGAGI. The ends lost 3 bases at V and 3 bases at J; junction bases unmatched: 5.

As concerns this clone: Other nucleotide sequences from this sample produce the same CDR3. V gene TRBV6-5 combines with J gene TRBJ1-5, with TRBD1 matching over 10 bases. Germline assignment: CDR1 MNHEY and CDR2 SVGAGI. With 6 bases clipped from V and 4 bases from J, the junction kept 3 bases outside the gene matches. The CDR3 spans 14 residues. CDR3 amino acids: CASSRTGGNQPQHF. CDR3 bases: TGTGCCAGCAGCCGGACAGGGGGAAATCAGCCCCAGCATTTT.